One sample yielded the 21 T cell receptor beta chains listed below, sequenced in a study of T cell clonality in common variable immunodeficiency. Whole-study findings and limits: Fewer deletions and N-nucleotide insertions were reportedly seen in common variable immunodeficiency TCR beta sequences.

Method: immunoSEQ multiplex PCR; TCRdb's copy keeps in-frame clones and lacks some. The sample was found to contain about 25,000 clones, and every one recurs. These receptors have no known antigen. Sequences were obtained from peripheral blood mononuclear cells. These TCRs come from a human donor with common variable immunodeficiency.

A note on this clone: The read halts 3 residues ahead of the CDR3 end, with the missing end drawn from the germline J gene. This sequence joins TRBV18 and TRBJ2-4; a weak D match, TRBD2 (6 bases). This CDR3 is built from 14 residues. CDR1 and CDR2 (germline): KGHSH, LQKENI. V gave up 7 bases and J gave up 8 bases, with 18 bases separating them. The CDR3 loop is CASFPSGGGDIQYF. The CDR3 bases that were read are TGTGCCAGCTTCCCGTCCGGGGGAGGAGACATT.

This clone was seen a few times. With the read ending 3 residues before the CDR3 end, the germline J gene is used to fill in that end. V gene TRBV19 combines with J gene TRBJ2-1; a possible D gene is TRBD2 (6 bases). CDR3 size: 14 residues. Per the germline V gene, CDR1 is LNHDA and CDR2 is SQIVND (reference sequence). V was shortened by 7 bases and J by 0 bases, with 10 bases between the two germline ends. The CDR3 sequence: CASIAGNSYNEQFF. The sequenced CDR3 bases are TGTGCCAGTATCGCGGGAAACTCCTACAATGAG.

This clone has more than one count but fewer than ten. The CDR3 goes on 3 residues after the read ends, and that part is filled in from the germline J gene. The V gene is TRBV20-1, the J gene TRBJ1-1; a weak D match, TRBD1 (5 bases). The CDR3 has 13 amino acids. V lost 5 bases and J lost 6, with 16 bases in between. CDR1 and CDR2 (germline): DFQATT, SNEGSKA (reference sequence). The CDR3 reads CSARRTRRSEAFF. The DNA read from the CDR3 is TGCAGTGCTCGTCGGACACGGAGGTCTGAA.

This clone was recorded many times. The read stops 3 residues short of the end of the CDR3; the missing end is completed from the germline J gene. The gene calls are TRBV19 and TRBJ2-3; 7 bases match TRBD2. V lost 5 bases, J lost 4 bases, and 3 bases stayed unmatched. Germline lookup yields CDR1 LNHDA and CDR2 SQIVND (reference sequence). The CDR3 has 13 amino acids. The DNA read from the CDR3 is TGTGCCAGTAGTCCAGGGAGGGCAGATACG. Its translation is CASSPGRADT. Given in full, the CDR3 is CASSPGRADTQYF.

Regarding this clone: A junction end diverges from the germline sequence, so it may reflect a read error. The CDR3 end is not reached by the read, which stops 3 residues before it; the germline J gene fills it in. The chain recombines TRBV7-3 with TRBJ2-3, with unresolved D. The CDR3 loop spans 13 amino acids. Germline V lookup: CDR1 SGHTA, CDR2 FQGTGA. The DNA read from the CDR3 is TGTTCCAGCAGCACCAGAAACACAGATACG. This translates into CSSSTRNTDT. The full CDR3 protein reads CSSSTRNTDTQYF.

This clone was found a few times. The CDR3 is cut off 3 residues early in the read; its end comes from the germline J gene. The chain uses TRBV7-8 and TRBJ2-7, with 16 bases aligning to TRBD2. Germline CDR1 reads SGHVS; CDR2 reads FQNEAQ. The length of the CDR3 is 15 residues. Germline trimming cut 6 bases from V and 4 bases from J; bases unmatched to any gene: 3. CDR3 DNA, as far as it was read: TGTGCCAGCAGGGGGGGACTAGCGGGAGGGTACGAG. It translates to CASRGGLAGGYE. The full CDR3 protein is CASRGGLAGGYEQYF.

A note on this clone: The read finishes 3 residues shy of the CDR3 end, and the germline J gene is used to complete it. The V call is TRBV7-3, the J call TRBJ1-2, with TRBD1 matching 9 bases. CDR3 size: 17 residues. With V trimmed by 2 bases and J by 0 bases, 7 bases remained unmatched. From germline, CDR1 is SGHTA and CDR2 FQGTGA. This CDR3 reads CASSLLGTGSANYGYTF. The CDR3 bases that were read are TGTGCCAGCAGCTTATTAGGGACAGGGTCCGCTAACTATGGC.

A word on this clone: The read is 3 residues too short to cover the CDR3 end, so that end is filled in from the germline J gene. The V and J genes are TRBV19 and TRBJ1-3; possibly TRBD1 for D (5 bases). Trimming stripped 3 bases from V and 0 bases from J, with 9 bases between. Germline loops: CDR1 LNHDA, CDR2 SQIVND (reference sequence). The CDR3 has 15 residues. The CDR3 DNA, read in part, is TGTGCCAGTAGTATGGGGCGGCTCTCTGGAAACACC. Translated: CASSMGRLSGNT. The CDR3 in full is CASSMGRLSGNTIYF.

Sample share makes this clone medium-sized (0.01 to 0.1%). The read ends 3 residues before the CDR3 terminus; that terminus is restored from the germline J gene. V is TRBV9 and J is TRBJ2-7; D might be TRBD2 (6 bases). Trimming stripped 4 bases from V and 4 bases from J, with 9 bases between. Germline CDR1 is SGDLS and CDR2 is YYNGEE. This CDR3 is built from 12 residues. CDR3: CASSPGLYEQYF. Incomplete CDR3 DNA: TGTGCCAGCAGCCCAGGACTATACGAG.

This clone turned up a few times. Read data end 3 residues before the CDR3 end; the end is taken from the germline J gene. The rearrangement joins TRBV18 to TRBJ2-3, with 11 bases aligning to TRBD2. The junction had 3 bases not matched to a gene; V was cut back by 3 bases and J by 1 base. CDR3 length: 16 amino acids. Germline loops: CDR1 KGHSH, CDR2 LQKENI. The CDR3 region is CASSPLAGGGTDTQYF. The CDR3 bases that were read are TGTGCCAGCTCACCGCTAGCGGGAGGAGGCACAGATACG. Complete variable domain (other parts from reference TRBV18 and TRBJ2-3): NAGVMQNPRHLVRRRGQEARLRCSPMKGHSHVYWYRQLPEEGLKFMVYLQKENIIDESGMPKERFSAEFPKEGPSILRIQQVVRGDSAAYFCASSPLAGGGTDTQYFGPGTRLTVL.

About this clone itself: The CDR3 end is not reached by the read, which stops 3 residues before it; the germline J gene fills it in. The genes are TRBV20-1 and TRBJ2-5; 13 positions agree with TRBD2. Germline trimming cut 1 base from V and 3 bases from J; bases unmatched to any gene: 8. CDR1 DFQATT and CDR2 SNEGSKA come from the germline V gene (reference sequence). This CDR3 spans 17 amino acids. CDR3 DNA, as far as it was read: TGCAGTGCTAGAGCCGCGGGACTAGCGGGAACCGAAGAGACC. Translated: CSARAAGLAGTEET. In full, the CDR3 reads CSARAAGLAGTEETQYF.

Comments on this clone: Read data end 3 residues before the CDR3 end; the end is taken from the germline J gene. This sequence joins TRBV2 and TRBJ1-5; D is undetermined. This CDR3 is 12 amino acids long. V lost 7 bases, J lost 2 bases, and 6 bases lay in between. Germline-derived CDR1 and CDR2 are SNHLY and FYNNEI. The covered CDR3 bases are TGTGCCAGCAACGAGGGCAATCAGCCC. Protein: CASNEGNQP. The whole CDR3 is CASNEGNQPQHF.

As concerns this clone: The CDR3 is cut off 3 residues early in the read; its end comes from the germline J gene. This sequence joins TRBV20-1 and TRBJ2-1, with D unresolved. V was pared by 5 bases and J by 4 bases, with 12 bases between. This CDR3 has 13 amino acids. Germline V lookup: CDR1 DFQATT, CDR2 SNEGSKA (reference sequence). The chain's CDR3 is CSAPIHIYNEQFF. The CDR3 DNA, read in part, is TGCAGTGCTCCAATACACATATACAATGAG.

This clone was seen only a few times. The read comes to an end 3 residues before the CDR3 does, leaving the germline J gene to fill in the end. The genes are TRBV7-8 and TRBJ1-1, with 7 nucleotides matching TRBD1. The CDR3 runs to 11 residues. Germline V gene lookup returns CDR1 SGHVS and CDR2 FQNEAQ. The CDR3 reads CASSLTGKAFF. Incomplete CDR3 DNA: TGTGCCAGCAGCTTGACAGGGAAA.

This clone has only a few counts. The CDR3 loop reads CASSLDWGYGYTF. Incomplete CDR3 DNA: TGTGCCAGCAGCTTGGACTGGGGCTATGGC. The rearrangement joins TRBV7-3 to TRBJ1-2; no reliable D call. The DNA ends 3 residues before the CDR3 does, and the rest of the CDR3 is filled in from the germline J gene. Germline CDR1 is SGHTA and CDR2 is FQGTGA. This CDR3 region has 13 residues. V was trimmed by 3 bases and J by 4 bases, leaving 9 bases between them.

In this sample, this clone turned up a few times. The read ends 3 residues early relative to the CDR3; the germline J gene fills the gap. V is TRBV20-1 and J is TRBJ2-1; 7 bases fit TRBD2. Trimming took 5 bases from V and 9 from J; bases not matched to a gene: 19. CDR1 is DFQATT, CDR2 SNEGSKA, per germline (reference sequence). The CDR3 contains 16 residues. The sequenced CDR3 bases are TGCAGTGCTCCTAGCCCGGGAGCGGGAAATGGAATTGAG. This gives the protein CSAPSPGAGNGIE. The whole CDR3 sequence reads CSAPSPGAGNGIEQFF.

In its sample, this clone was seen a few times. CDR3: CASSSTDTAYEQYF. CDR3 bases read: TGTGCCAGCAGCTCCACGGACACAGCCTACGAG. The V call is TRBV7-9, the J call TRBJ2-7; possible D gene TRBD1, 5 bases. The read ends 3 residues shy of where the CDR3 ends; the end is completed using the germline J gene. This CDR3 spans 14 amino acids. With 4 bases removed from V and 2 bases from J, the gap between germline ends came to 12 bases. The germline CDR1 and CDR2 sequences are SEHNR and FQNEAQ (reference sequence).

This clone was seen only a few times. The read stops 3 residues short of the end of the CDR3; the missing end is completed from the germline J gene. The V and J genes are TRBV7-2 and TRBJ2-5; D possibly corresponds to TRBD1 (6 bases). Germline CDR1 reads SGHTA; CDR2 reads FQGNSA. The CDR3 runs 13 residues. The germline V and J ends were trimmed by 7 bases and 7 bases, with 16 bases remaining between them. The part of the CDR3 DNA that was read is TGTGCCAGCACCGGACAGCCCAGGGGGACC. Protein: CASTGQPRGT. In full, the CDR3 is CASTGQPRGTQYF.

Details on this clone: The read falls 3 residues short of the CDR3 end, and the missing part is taken from the germline J gene. This chain joins TRBV18 and TRBJ2-5; D unresolved. Trimming cost V 0 bases and J 2 bases, with 7 bases left between them. The germline V gene has CDR1 KGHSH and CDR2 LQKENI. The CDR3 is made up of 14 amino acids. CDR3 DNA (partial): TGTGCCAGCTCACCACCCACAGAACAAGAGACC. This encodes CASSPPTEQET. The complete CDR3 protein is CASSPPTEQETQYF.

In this sample, this clone turned up a few times. The read finishes 3 residues shy of the CDR3 end, and the germline J gene is used to complete it. V usage is TRBV7-9 and J usage is TRBJ1-1; D is perhaps TRBD1 (6 bases). Deletions cut 5 bases from V and 3 bases from J, with 13 bases between. This CDR3 has 14 residues. In germline, CDR1 is SEHNR, CDR2 FQNEAQ (reference sequence). The CDR3 region is CASSTRQVHTEAFF. CDR3 DNA (partial): TGTGCCAGCAGCACCAGACAGGTGCACACTGAA.

Remarks on this clone: The read finishes 3 residues shy of the CDR3 end, and the germline J gene is used to complete it. This chain joins TRBV6-1 and TRBJ2-1; 9 nucleotides line up with TRBD2. Germline-derived CDR1 and CDR2 are MNHNS and SASEGT. V gave up 1 base and J gave up 7 bases; unmatched junction bases: 17. The CDR3 spans 19 residues. The CDR3 region is CASSEVFLFSGRRGNEQFF. CDR3 DNA (partial): TGTGCCAGCAGTGAAGTGTTTCTGTTTAGCGGGAGAAGGGGGAATGAG.